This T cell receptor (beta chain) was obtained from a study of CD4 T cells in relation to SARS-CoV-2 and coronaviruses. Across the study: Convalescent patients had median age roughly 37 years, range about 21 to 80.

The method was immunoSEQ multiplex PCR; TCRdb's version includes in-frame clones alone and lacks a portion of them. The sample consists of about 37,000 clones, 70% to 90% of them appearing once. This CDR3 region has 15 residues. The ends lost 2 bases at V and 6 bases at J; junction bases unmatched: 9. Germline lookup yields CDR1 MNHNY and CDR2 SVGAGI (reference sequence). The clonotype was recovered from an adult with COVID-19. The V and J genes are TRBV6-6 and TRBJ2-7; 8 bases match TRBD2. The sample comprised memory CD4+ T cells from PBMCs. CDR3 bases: TGTGCCAGCAGTTACGGGCGACAGGCGGGGGGCGAGCAGTACTTC. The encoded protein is CASSYGRQAGGEQYF.